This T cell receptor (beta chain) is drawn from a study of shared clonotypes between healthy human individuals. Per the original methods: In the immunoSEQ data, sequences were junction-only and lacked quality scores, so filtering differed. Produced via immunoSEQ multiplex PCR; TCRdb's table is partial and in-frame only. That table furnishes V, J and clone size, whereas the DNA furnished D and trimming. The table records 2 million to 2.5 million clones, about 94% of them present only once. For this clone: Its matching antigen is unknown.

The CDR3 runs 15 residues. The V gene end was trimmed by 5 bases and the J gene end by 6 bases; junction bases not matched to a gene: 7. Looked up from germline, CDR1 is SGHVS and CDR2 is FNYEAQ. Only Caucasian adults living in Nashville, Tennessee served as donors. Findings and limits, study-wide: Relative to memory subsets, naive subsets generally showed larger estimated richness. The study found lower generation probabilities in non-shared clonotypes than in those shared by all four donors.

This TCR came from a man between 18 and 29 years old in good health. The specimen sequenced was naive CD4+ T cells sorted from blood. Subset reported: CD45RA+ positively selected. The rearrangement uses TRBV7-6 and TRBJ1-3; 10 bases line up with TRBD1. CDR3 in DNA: TGTGCCAGCAGCAGGACAGGGGGGGACGTAAACACCATATATTTT. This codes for CASSRTGGDVNTIYF.